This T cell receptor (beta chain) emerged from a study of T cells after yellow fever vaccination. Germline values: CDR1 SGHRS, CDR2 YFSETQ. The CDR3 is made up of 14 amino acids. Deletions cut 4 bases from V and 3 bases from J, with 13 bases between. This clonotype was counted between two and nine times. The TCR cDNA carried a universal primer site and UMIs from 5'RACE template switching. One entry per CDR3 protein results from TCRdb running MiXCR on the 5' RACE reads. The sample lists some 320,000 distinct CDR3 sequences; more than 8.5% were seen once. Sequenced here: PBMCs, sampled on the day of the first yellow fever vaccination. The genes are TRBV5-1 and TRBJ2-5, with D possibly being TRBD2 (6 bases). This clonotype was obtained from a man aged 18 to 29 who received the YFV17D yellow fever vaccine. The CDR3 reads CASSRDSGKETQYF. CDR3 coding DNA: TGCGCCAGCAGCCGGGACTCCGGGAAAGAGACCCAGTACTTC.